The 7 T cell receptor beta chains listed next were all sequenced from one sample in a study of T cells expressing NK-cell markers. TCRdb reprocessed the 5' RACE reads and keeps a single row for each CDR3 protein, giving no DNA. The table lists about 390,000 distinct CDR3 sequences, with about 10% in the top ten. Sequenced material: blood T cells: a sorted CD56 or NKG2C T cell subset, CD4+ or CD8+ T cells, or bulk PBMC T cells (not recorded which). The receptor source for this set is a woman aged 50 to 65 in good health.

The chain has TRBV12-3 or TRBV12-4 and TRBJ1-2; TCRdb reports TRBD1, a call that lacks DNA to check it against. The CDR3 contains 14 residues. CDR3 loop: CASSAGQGEFGYTF.

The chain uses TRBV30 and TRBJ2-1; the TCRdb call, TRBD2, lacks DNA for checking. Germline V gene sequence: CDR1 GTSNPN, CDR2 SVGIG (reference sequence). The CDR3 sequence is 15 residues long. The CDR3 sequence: CAWSVGQRESNEQFF.

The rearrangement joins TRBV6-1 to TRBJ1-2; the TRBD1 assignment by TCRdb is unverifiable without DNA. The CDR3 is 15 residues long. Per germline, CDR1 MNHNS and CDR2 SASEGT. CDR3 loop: CASSGYTGVDYGYTF.

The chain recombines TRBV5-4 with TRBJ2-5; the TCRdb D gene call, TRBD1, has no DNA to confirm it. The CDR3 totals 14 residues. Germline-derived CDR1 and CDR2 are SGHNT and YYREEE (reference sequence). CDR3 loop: CASSSWAVFETQYF.

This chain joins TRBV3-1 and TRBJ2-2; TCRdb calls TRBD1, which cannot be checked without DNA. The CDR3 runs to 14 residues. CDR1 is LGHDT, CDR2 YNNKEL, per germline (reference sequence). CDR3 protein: CASSHRESSGELFF. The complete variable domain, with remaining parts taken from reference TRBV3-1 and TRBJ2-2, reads DTAVSQTPKYLVTQMGNDKSIKCEQNLGHDTMYWYKQDSKKFLKIMFSYNNKELIINETVPNRFSPKSPDKAHLNLHINSLELGDSAVYFCASSHRESSGELFFGEGSRLTVL.

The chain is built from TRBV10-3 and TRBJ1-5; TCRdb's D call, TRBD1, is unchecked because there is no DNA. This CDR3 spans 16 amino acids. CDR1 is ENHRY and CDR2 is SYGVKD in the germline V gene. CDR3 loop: CAISESRGGGNQPQHF.

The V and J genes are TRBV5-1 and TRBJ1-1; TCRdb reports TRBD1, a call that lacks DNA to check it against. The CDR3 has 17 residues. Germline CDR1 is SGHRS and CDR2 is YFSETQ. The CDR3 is CASSADRRIQANTEAFF.